This passage covers 5 T cell receptor beta chains from one sample sequenced in a study of memory CD4+ T cells and cytomegalovirus serostatus. Single viable CD3+CD4+CD8-CD45RO+ cells were sorted as the memory CD4+ T cells. Sequencing used immunoSEQ multiplex PCR; TCRdb keeps in-frame clones, though not all of them. The sample has 56,000 or so clones, about three quarters seen once. Sequences were obtained from memory CD4+ T cells from blood. These receptors all stem from an adult in good health and CMV-seronegative. Some clones in this sample may be carry-over from other donors' samples.

This clone was counted between two and nine times. V gene TRBV7-9 combines with J gene TRBJ1-4; D not certain. Germline CDR1 and CDR2: SEHNR and FQNEAQ (reference sequence). The V end lost 5 bases, the J end lost 4 bases, and 20 bases lay between the germline ends. CDR3 length equals 17 residues. In DNA, the CDR3 is TGTGCCAGCAGCCAAAATTTTGGGAACAGACATAATGAAAAACTGTTTTTT. This translates into CASSQNFGNRHNEKLFF. Full variable domain (missing parts from reference TRBV7-9 and TRBJ1-4): DTGVSQNPRHKITKRGQNVTFRCDPISEHNRLYWYRQTLGQGPEFLTYFQNEAQLEKSRLLSDRFSAERPKGSFSTLEIQRTEQGDSAMYLCASSQNFGNRHNEKLFFGSGTQLSVL.

The chain carries TRBV28 and TRBJ2-1; D is possibly TRBD1 (6 bases). CDR3 length: 13 amino acids. Germline loops: CDR1 MDHEN, CDR2 SYDVKM. V was shortened by 8 bases and J by 7 bases, with 15 bases between the two germline ends. CDR3 coding DNA: TGTGCCAGCGGGAGACAGGTACCTAATGAGCAGTTCTTC. Protein sequence: CASGRQVPNEQFF. Complete variable domain (other parts from reference TRBV28 and TRBJ2-1): DVKVTQSSRYLVKRTGEKVFLECVQDMDHENMFWYRQDPGLGLRLIYFSYDVKMKEKGDIPEGYSVSREKKERFSLILESASTNQTSMYLCASGRQVPNEQFFGPGTRLTVL.

This sequence joins TRBV27 and TRBJ1-4, with D possibly TRBD1 on 5 matching bases. V lost 3 bases, J lost 12 bases, and 20 bases lay in between. The V gene's germline CDR1 is MNHEY and CDR2 SMNVEV (reference sequence). The CDR3 runs to 15 residues. For the CDR3, the DNA is TGTGCCAGCAGTTTCGAATGGGGCAGGCACAGCCAACTGTTTTTT. This translates into CASSFEWGRHSQLFF.

The J gene is TRBJ2-1, the V gene TRBV11-3, with 10 positions matching TRBD2. The CDR3 contains 17 residues. The junction had 11 bases not matched to a gene; V was cut back by 5 bases and J by 4 bases. The germline CDR1 and CDR2 sequences are SGHNT and YENEEA. The CDR3 DNA follows: TGTGCCAGCAGCCCCGCCTTGGGACTAGCGAAATACAATGAGCAGTTCTTC. Its protein product is CASSPALGLAKYNEQFF.

This clone showed up just a few times. CDR3 sequence reads: CASRSRGGNSPLHF. DNA of the CDR3: TGTGCCAGCAGGAGCCGCGGGGGAAATTCACCCCTCCACTTT. The chain couples TRBV2 to TRBJ1-6, with a possible D match to TRBD1 (5 bases). Per germline, CDR1 SNHLY and CDR2 FYNNEI. This CDR3 comprises 14 residues. V dropped 6 bases and J dropped 7 bases, with 13 bases sitting between them.